Reported below is one T cell receptor (beta chain). This sample was taken from a study of blood T cell repertoires in COVID-19. Across the whole study: Samples of COVID-19 (acute and convalescent) were obtained from the United States, Italy and Spain. PBMCs, B-cell-depleted T cells, or T cells were the source of the cDNA or gDNA that made up the material.

In the original workflow: Cell counts per sample came from amplifying reference gene primers. Profiling relied on immunoSEQ multiplex PCR, and the TCRdb table lists in-frame clones only, not all of them. That table furnishes V, J and clone size, whereas the DNA furnished D and trimming. The sample has 200,000 to 250,000 clones, around 84% seen once. The CDR3 consists of 16 residues. Trimming cost V 6 bases and J 4 bases; bases outside gene matches: 13. Germline V gives CDR1 MNHEY, CDR2 SVGEGT. This TCR derives from an older woman who had recovered from COVID-19. The chain is built from TRBV6-2 or TRBV6-3 and TRBJ2-7; 9 nucleotides agree with TRBD2. The sample consisted of peripheral blood. The CDR3 reads CASSSRWAGGPYEQYF. In DNA, the CDR3 is TGTGCCAGCAGCTCCCGTTGGGCGGGGGGGCCGTACGAGCAGTACTTC.